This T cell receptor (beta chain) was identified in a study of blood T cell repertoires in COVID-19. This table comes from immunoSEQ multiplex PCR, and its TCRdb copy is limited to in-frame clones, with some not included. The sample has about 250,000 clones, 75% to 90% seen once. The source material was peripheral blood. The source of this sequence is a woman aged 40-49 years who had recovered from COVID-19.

CDR3 loop: CASSSNPLKTSGRTYEQYF. For the CDR3, the DNA is TGTGCCAGCAGTTCCAACCCTTTAAAGACTAGCGGGAGGACATACGAGCAGTACTTC. This chain links TRBV27 with TRBJ2-7; 13 bases align to TRBD2. From germline, CDR1 is MNHEY and CDR2 SMNVEV (reference sequence). CDR3 size: 19 residues. V gave up 4 bases and J gave up 4 bases; unmatched junction bases: 16.